The 8 T cell receptor beta chains presented below share a single source sample, sequenced in a study of T cell responses to AZD1222 COVID-19 vaccine (dated by TCRdb to about 2021). Library preparation used the immunoSEQ multiplex PCR assay. Here the immuneACCESS table is served through TCRdb, limited to in-frame sequences with V and J called. Missing clones are a known gap in these copies; in checked studies unresolved V genes cover under half, and the rest lacks a known reason. The sample records over 120,000 clones, approximately 89% of which are singletons. Of the sample, under 2% falls within the top ten clones. What this sample's time point label stands for: about 28 days (+/-7) after the second vaccine dose. This specimen was peripheral blood, taken 28 days after the second AZD1222 dose. Source of these receptors: an adult who received the AZD1222 COVID-19 vaccine.

The V call is TRBV7-3, the J call TRBJ2-3, with unresolved D. Germline V gene sequence: CDR1 SGHTA, CDR2 FQGTGA. The V end was cut by 5 bases, the J end by 0 bases, with 9 bases between. CDR3 length: 14 residues. The CDR3 sequence: CASSVSVSTDTQYF. Written as DNA, the CDR3 is TGTGCCAGCAGCGTGAGTGTAAGCACAGATACGCAGTATTTT. Based on the CDR3 plus reference TRBV7-3 and TRBJ2-3, the full variable domain is GAGVSQTPSNKVTEKGKYVELRCDPISGHTALYWYRQSLGQGPEFLIYFQGTGAADDSGLPNDRFFAVRPEGSVSTLKIQRTERGDSAVYLCASSVSVSTDTQYFGPGTRLTVL.

The chain has TRBV3-1 (or the pseudogene TRBV3-2) and TRBJ2-2; D unresolved. With 0 bases removed from V and 0 bases from J, the gap between germline ends came to 5 bases. CDR3 length equals 15 residues. Germline V gene data show CDR1 as LGHDT and CDR2 as YNNKEL (reference sequence). The CDR3 is CASSQDRTNTGELFF. CDR3 DNA sequence: TGTGCCAGCAGCCAAGACCGGACGAACACCGGGGAGCTGTTTTTT.

The chain employs TRBV11-3 and TRBJ2-7; D is unresolved. Germline V gene data show CDR1 as SGHNT and CDR2 as YENEEA. The germline V and J ends were trimmed by 1 base and 0 bases, with 13 bases remaining between them. The CDR3 runs 16 residues. The chain's CDR3 is CASSLGGGGPSYEQYF. DNA of the CDR3: TGTGCCAGCAGCTTAGGAGGTGGCGGACCCTCCTACGAGCAGTACTTC.

This clone was seen only once. J is TRBJ2-4 and V is TRBV4-3, with TRBD1 identical over 7 bases. The CDR3 runs to 12 residues. V trimming: 6 bases; J trimming: 6 bases; junction bases outside the gene matches: 2. The germline gives CDR1 LGHNA, CDR2 YSLEER. CDR3 sequence reads: CASRWDRNIQYF. Here the CDR3 DNA reads TGCGCCAGCAGGTGGGACAGAAACATTCAGTACTTC.

The chain joins TRBV7-2 to TRBJ1-2; no clear D gene. Germline CDR1 SGHTA, CDR2 FQGNSA. The CDR3 is 17 residues long. Between the trimmed V and J ends, which lost 4 bases and 1 base, there was a span of 19 bases. The CDR3 DNA is TGTGCCAGCAGCTACAAAATATCGTCAATTTATAACTATGGCTACACCTTC. This encodes CASSYKISSIYNYGYTF.

This sequence joins TRBV14 and TRBJ2-5; 8 bases fit TRBD2. The CDR3 totals 17 residues. The V segment lost 1 base and the J segment 1 base; nucleotides outside the gene matches: 8. Looked up from germline, CDR1 is SGHDN and CDR2 is FVKESK. This CDR3 reads CASSQVGAAGGQETQYF. CDR3 DNA sequence: TGTGCCAGCAGCCAAGTTGGTGCGGCGGGAGGCCAAGAGACCCAGTACTTC.

This chain joins TRBV5-6 and TRBJ2-6; no firm D call. This CDR3 is 16 amino acids long. Deletions cut 1 base from V and 0 bases from J, with 8 bases between. The germline V gene has CDR1 SGHDT and CDR2 YYEEEE. CDR3 in amino acids: CASSLWATSGANVLTF. The CDR3 DNA follows: TGTGCCAGCAGCTTGTGGGCCACCTCTGGGGCCAACGTCCTGACTTTC.

This clone has a handful of counts. The V and J genes are TRBV6-2 or TRBV6-3 and TRBJ2-7; 7 positions match TRBD1. The CDR3 sequence is 14 residues long. The germline V gene has CDR1 MNHEY and CDR2 SVGEGT. After removal of 5 bases from V and 0 bases from J, the junction contained 4 bases not matched to a gene. The CDR3 here is CASSRDSSSYEQYF. CDR3 DNA sequence: TGTGCCAGCAGTCGGGACAGCAGCTCCTACGAGCAGTACTTC.